This record looks at one T cell receptor (beta chain) sequence and its context. From blood CD8+ and CD4+ T cells, the TCR beta chain was sequenced. The CDR3 has 12 residues. V dropped 10 bases and J dropped 8; count of bases not matched to a gene: 4. Germline V gene sequence: CDR1 SGHAT, CDR2 FQNNGV. The data derive from a study of CD8 T cells in Susac syndrome. With random hexamers, reverse transcription was performed on roughly 0.5 to 1 ug of RNA. Amplification of TCR beta CDR3 was carried out by immunoSEQ multiplex PCR, which covered 54 Vbeta and 13 Jbeta segments. TCRdb re-called the immunoSEQ multiplex PCR reads through MiXCR, storing one row per CDR3 protein. The table includes 180,000 or so distinct CDR3 sequences, just under 95% detected once.

Sequencing input: CD4+ T cells from PBMCs. The rearrangement joins TRBV11-2 to TRBJ2-1, with TRBD2 identical over 11 bases. The sequence came from a human donor with Susac syndrome. CDR3: CATLAGGDEQFF. Here the CDR3 DNA reads TGTGCCACCCTAGCGGGAGGCGATGAGCAGTTCTTC.